The present T cell receptor beta chain was sequenced within a study of blood T cell repertoires in COVID-19. Overall study context: From T cells, B-cell-depleted T cells, or PBMCs came the material, which was cDNA or gDNA.

As originally analysed: Nucleated cell number was recorded as an estimate derived from reference gene primer amplification. Assay used: immunoSEQ multiplex PCR; TCRdb lists only in-frame clones, some missing. For V, J and clone size, that table is used; D and trimming come from the DNA. The sample comprises under 200,000 clones, 70% to 90% of which are singletons, and roughly 21% rests with the top ten. CDR1 LNHDA and CDR2 SQIVND come from the germline V gene (reference sequence). The CDR3 spans 17 residues. The ends lost 5 bases at V and 1 base at J; junction bases unmatched: 10. Material for sequencing was peripheral blood. The rearrangement uses TRBV19 and TRBJ2-2; 7 nucleotides match TRBD2. The receptor was derived from a man between 60 and 75 years old with active or convalescent COVID-19. CDR3 sequence: CASSAPLASGNTGELFF. In nucleotides, the CDR3 is TGTGCCAGTAGTGCCCCCCTTGCTAGCGGGAACACCGGGGAGCTGTTTTTT.